The source of this T cell receptor beta chain is a study of read filtering for tumor transcriptome and immune sequencing (dated by TCRdb to 2020 to 2022). Turning to the overall study: Of the patients in the cohort, around 18 were male and roughly 13 were female, and their mean age was around 64 years, with a range of about 40 to 85. TCR-region mapped reads per sample ranged from about 4 to 10.27 million with IR-seq versus only roughly 75 to 1273 with RNA-seq. By revised international staging, roughly 8 patients were R-ISS I, under 20 were R-ISS II and roughly seven were R-ISS III. One main goal was a read-filtering strategy for immune repertoire data, in particular deciding whether clonotypes backed by only one read should be removed. Whole-transcriptome libraries were prepared with the TruSeq RNA Access Library Prep Kit after DNase treatment. TCR repertoires obtained by targeted immune repertoire sequencing and by bulk whole-transcriptome sequencing performed on the same bone marrow samples were compared.

Regarding this clonotype: Its recognized antigen is unknown. A much larger clone sits a single nucleotide away, making a read error possible.

Reading the germline V gene gives CDR1 SQVTM and CDR2 ANQGSEA. The CDR3 contains 12 residues, cysteine and phenylalanine counted. Only the CDR3 portion is preserved as DNA: 36 bases, with reading frame beginning at the first base. V was cut back by 5 bases and J by 2 bases, leaving a gap of 7 bases between them. What the work shows at the level of the full study, not this receptor alone: In IR-seq, single-read clonotypes were 80% to 90% of clonotypes but 3% to 4.5% of total reads; in RNA-seq they were roughly 73% of clonotypes and roughly 45% of reads. The sorted CD138-negative fraction was composed of a mixed bone marrow immune population rather than of purified T cells. The correlation between IR-seq and RNA-seq shared clonotype proportions was increased by removal of single-read clonotypes. Compared with RNA-seq, IR-seq captured clonotypes at much higher depth and more reliably, and a smaller IR-seq throughput was enough to identify most shared clonotypes.

Bone marrow was sampled from every patient at the time of active disease. Ficoll-Hypaque density gradient centrifugation was used to isolate bone marrow mononuclear cells. Myeloma plasma cells were removed and CD138-negative cells were obtained by negative selection following labeling with CD138 magnetic microbeads on a MACS separator. Flow cytometry on an Attune NxT with CD138 antibodies was used to check the purity of the isolated cells. Total RNA was extracted with TRIzol reagent and quantified with a NanoDrop spectrophotometer. Paired RNA-seq and IR-seq were performed on the CD138-negative bone marrow sample of each patient. TCR libraries were built from 400 to 450 ng RNA with the Immunoverse kit, using molecular barcoded adaptors covering alpha/delta and beta/gamma chains. The same RNA used for transcriptome sequencing was used for TCR library preparation. Sequencing of TCR libraries was carried out on an Illumina HiSeq 4000 with 2 x 150 cycles. Concerning the study's data processing: TCR reads were aligned to human V, D, J and C references and assembled into CDR3 clonotypes with MiXCR, including quality filtering and error correction. The tcR package in R was used to analyze clonotype counts and gene usage diversity. Raw mapping reads were checked after the RNA-seq reads had been mapped by STAR aligner version 2.5.3a onto the human GRCh37 genome. To test how sequencing depth affects detected clonotypes, IR-seq fastq files were randomly downsampled with Seqtk 1.3. TCRdb redid the processing of the public reads, applying fastp at Q25 and MiXCR, and retained in-frame beta chains. Rows merge per CDR3 protein into single entries with the most common DNA and genes. These V and J calls derive from TCRdb rather than the authors' analysis. This sample is represented by about 130,000 distinct CDR3 sequences; 10% to 15% of them were singletons. Around 10% of the sample is in the top ten clones.

Sequencing used a population of CD138-negative cells sorted from bone marrow. The sample's cell subset or site label is to be understood as: bone marrow mononuclear cells depleted of CD138+ plasma/myeloma cells by negative magnetic selection. The V and J genes are TRBV29-1 and TRBJ1-5, with no confidently assigned D gene. This TCR came from a donor aged 40 or over with multiple myeloma. In nucleotide form, the sequence is TGCAGCGTTCGAGAAGGCAATCAGCCCCAGCATTTT. It encodes CSVREGNQPQHF.